The 28 T cell receptor beta chains below were found in one sample sequenced in a study of identical twins. TCRdb called the 5' RACE reads again in MiXCR, with one record for every CDR3 protein. Among roughly 1,500,000 distinct CDR3 sequences listed, less than 40% were seen once. Sequences were obtained from cord blood. All receptors come from a newborn girl in good health.

This clonotype was detected a few times. CDR3 sequence: CATSKAPTGNEKLFF. In DNA form, the CDR3 reads TGTGCCACCAGCAAAGCTCCGACAGGGAATGAAAAACTGTTTTTT. This chain uses TRBV15 with TRBJ1-4; 7 bases line up with TRBD1. The germline gives CDR1 LNHNV, CDR2 YYDKDF (reference sequence). The V segment lost 4 bases and the J segment 5 bases; nucleotides outside the gene matches: 7. This CDR3 is built from 15 residues. Full variable domain (missing parts from reference TRBV15 and TRBJ1-4): DAMVIQNPRYQVTQFGKPVTLSCSQTLNHNVMYWYQQKSSQAPKLLFHYYDKDFNNEADTPDNFQSRRPNTSFCFLDIRSPGLGDTAMYLCATSKAPTGNEKLFFGSGTQLSVL.

V gene TRBV30 combines with J gene TRBJ1-2; D not resolved. Germline V gives CDR1 GTSNPN, CDR2 SVGIG (reference sequence). V dropped 0 bases and J dropped 8 bases, with 7 bases sitting between them. The CDR3 spans 11 residues. The CDR3 DNA follows: TGTGCCTGGAGTGTCGGGATCGGCTACACCTTC. Translating gives CAWSVGIGYTF. Based on the CDR3 plus reference TRBV30 and TRBJ1-2, the full variable domain is SQTIHQWPATLVQPVGSPLSLECTVEGTSNPNLYWYRQAAGRGLQLLFYSVGIGQISSEVPQNLSASRPQDRQFILSSKKLLLSDSGFYLCAWSVGIGYTFGSGTRLTVV.

The rearrangement uses TRBV13 and TRBJ1-2, with D uncertain. The CDR3 totals 13 residues. Trimming took 3 bases from V and 4 from J, leaving 9 bases between them. The germline gives CDR1 PRHDT, CDR2 FYEKMQ (reference sequence). The CDR3 here is CASSFERTYGYTF. As DNA, the CDR3 is TGTGCCAGCAGCTTCGAGAGGACCTATGGCTACACCTTC.

The chain employs TRBV6-5 and TRBJ2-2; 7 positions agree with TRBD1. CDR3 length: 16 residues. V was pared by 5 bases and J by 3 bases, with 9 bases of the junction left unmatched. Germline V lookup: CDR1 MNHEY, CDR2 SVGAGI. The CDR3 nucleotides read TGTGCCAGCAGTCGAAACCCTCAGGGGGACACCGGGGAGCTGTTTTTT. As protein: CASSRNPQGDTGELFF.

This clonotype has just a few counts. The V gene is TRBV5-1, the J gene TRBJ2-7; D tentatively fits TRBD1 or TRBD2 (5 bases each). Germline loops: CDR1 SGHRS, CDR2 YFSETQ. Trimming shortened V by 1 base and J by 5 bases, and 13 bases separated the two germline ends. This CDR3 contains 14 residues. CDR3 region: CASSLTAGTNEQYF. The CDR3 coding sequence is TGCGCCAGCAGCTTGACGGCAGGGACCAACGAGCAGTACTTC.

J is TRBJ2-1 and V is TRBV4-1, with D possibly being TRBD2 (5 bases). The CDR3 loop spans 17 amino acids. V was shortened by 2 bases and J by 0 bases, with 14 bases between the two germline ends. Looked up from germline, CDR1 is MGHRA and CDR2 is YSYEKL. DNA for the CDR3: TGCGCCAGCAGCCAACGGACTGCCCCGAGCTCCTACAATGAGCAGTTCTTC. This gives the protein CASSQRTAPSSYNEQFF.

This clonotype was seen a handful of times. The chain recombines TRBV20-1 with TRBJ2-3; D not resolved. V was shortened by 3 bases and J by 7 bases, with 11 bases between the two germline ends. The CDR3 loop spans 12 amino acids. CDR1 and CDR2 from the germline V gene are DFQATT and SNEGSKA (reference sequence). The DNA for the CDR3 is TGCAGTGCTAGCGCCTTAAGGAATACGCAGTATTTT. Protein sequence: CSASALRNTQYF.

The V call is TRBV2, the J call TRBJ2-3; the match to TRBD2 covers 8 bases. The CDR3 is made up of 15 amino acids. V lost 7 bases and J lost 2; bases outside the gene matches: 8. Germline values: CDR1 SNHLY, CDR2 FYNNEI. CDR3 nucleotides: TGTGCCAGCAAGGAGCTAGCGGGCTCCACAGATACGCAGTATTTT. Encoded protein: CASKELAGSTDTQYF.

This clonotype has just a few counts. The chain recombines TRBV27 with TRBJ1-2; TRBD1 is a possible D gene (5 bases). CDR1 and CDR2 (germline): MNHEY, SMNVEV (reference sequence). The V and J ends lost 8 bases and 0 bases respectively, with 13 bases between them. The CDR3 sequence is 14 residues long. The CDR3 bases are TGTGCCAGCGGACCGGGACGTACTAACTATGGCTACACCTTC. It codes for CASGPGRTNYGYTF.

This chain joins TRBV24-1 and TRBJ1-1; TRBD1 might be the D (6 bases). The CDR3 sequence is 14 residues long. Germline loops: CDR1 KGHDR, CDR2 SFDVKD. The ends were cut back, 5 bases at V and 11 bases at J, with 20 bases in the middle. In DNA, the CDR3 is TGTGCCACCAGTGCCCACAGGGAGGCCCCTCGGGCTTTCTTT. It encodes CATSAHREAPRAFF.

The V gene is TRBV20-1, the J gene TRBJ1-1; D gene unclear. In germline, CDR1 is DFQATT, CDR2 SNEGSKA (reference sequence). Trimming shortened V by 5 bases and J by 0 bases, and 13 bases separated the two germline ends. This CDR3 comprises 14 residues. Here the CDR3 reads CSAPLPLMNTEAFF. CDR3 DNA sequence: TGCAGTGCTCCCCTCCCCCTAATGAACACTGAAGCTTTCTTT.

The V and J genes are TRBV9 and TRBJ2-1; D might be TRBD1 or TRBD2, each matching 5 bases. The V gene's germline CDR1 is SGDLS and CDR2 YYNGEE. This CDR3 spans 14 amino acids. V shed 0 bases and J shed 5 bases, with 9 bases lying between them. The CDR3: CASSVGGTHNEQFF. The CDR3 DNA is TGTGCCAGCAGCGTAGGGGGGACCCACAATGAGCAGTTCTTC.

This rearrangement joins TRBV11-2 to TRBJ1-1, with D unresolved. Trimming left V 0 bases short and J 1 base short, with 9 bases between. The CDR3 contains 15 residues. Germline loops: CDR1 SGHAT, CDR2 FQNNGV. CDR3 nucleotide sequence: TGTGCCAGCAGCTTAGATACGGGTCCGAACACTGAAGCTTTCTTT. It specifies CASSLDTGPNTEAFF.

V usage is TRBV9 and J usage is TRBJ2-3; D is ambiguous. V lost 2 bases to trimming and J lost 0 bases, with 10 bases between them. Looked up from germline, CDR1 is SGDLS and CDR2 is YYNGEE. This CDR3 comprises 15 residues. CDR3 nucleotide sequence: TGTGCCAGCAGCGTTGTGGACCTTAGCACAGATACGCAGTATTTT. Its protein is CASSVVDLSTDTQYF.

The sample holds a few counts of this clonotype. This chain joins TRBV12-3 or TRBV12-4 and TRBJ1-1; no clear D. The CDR3 loop spans 13 amino acids. The germline V and J ends were trimmed by 3 bases and 7 bases, with 12 bases remaining between them. CDR3 loop: CASSLAILSEAFF. For the CDR3, the DNA is TGTGCCAGCAGTTTGGCAATACTTAGTGAAGCTTTCTTT.

This clonotype was detected a few times. The rearrangement links TRBV7-2 to TRBJ1-4; no definite D call. The V gene's germline CDR1 is SGHTA and CDR2 FQGNSA. Trimming stripped 1 base from V and 2 bases from J, with 5 bases between. The CDR3 runs 14 residues. CDR3 coding DNA: TGTGCCAGCAGCTTAGGGCACACTAATGAAAAACTGTTTTTT. It encodes CASSLGHTNEKLFF.

The rearrangement joins TRBV3-1 to TRBJ2-7; TRBD1 or TRBD2 may be the D gene (5 bases each). Germline CDR1 and CDR2: LGHDT and YNNKEL (reference sequence). V was cut by 1 base and J by 0 bases, with 19 bases left in between. CDR3 length: 18 residues. The CDR3 reads CASSQVKGPADISYEQYF. CDR3 in DNA: TGTGCCAGCAGCCAAGTGAAGGGGCCAGCGGACATCTCCTACGAGCAGTACTTC.

V usage is TRBV7-2 and J usage is TRBJ1-4; 7 bases map to TRBD1. CDR1 and CDR2 (germline): SGHTA, FQGNSA. The V and J ends lost 3 bases and 2 bases, in that order; junction bases with no gene match: 12. The CDR3 length is 18 residues. The CDR3 here is CASSLPAGGSVTNEKLFF. The CDR3 nucleotides are TGTGCCAGCAGCTTGCCGGCAGGGGGGTCTGTGACTAATGAAAAACTGTTTTTT.

This clonotype was recorded many times. The chain employs TRBV5-1 and TRBJ2-3; a weak D match, TRBD2 (5 bases). The germline V and J ends were trimmed by 4 bases and 1 base, with 13 bases remaining between them. Germline V gene lookup returns CDR1 SGHRS and CDR2 YFSETQ. The CDR3 runs 15 residues. The CDR3 DNA reads TGCGCCAGCAGCAACCGGACTCCCCGCACAGATACGCAGTATTTT. Its protein is CASSNRTPRTDTQYF.

The V and J genes are TRBV28 and TRBJ2-2; D perhaps matches TRBD1 (5 bases). This CDR3 has 15 amino acids. V was cut by 7 bases and J by 1 base, with 13 bases left in between. Germline loops: CDR1 MDHEN, CDR2 SYDVKM. CDR3 sequence: CASTRERQNTGELFF. In DNA, the CDR3 is TGTGCCAGCACCAGGGAAAGGCAGAACACCGGGGAGCTGTTTTTT.

The chain has TRBV7-9 and TRBJ2-2; D unresolved. The CDR3 covers 14 residues. In germline, CDR1 is SEHNR, CDR2 FQNEAQ (reference sequence). Trimming took 4 bases from V and 3 from J, leaving 9 bases between them. The CDR3 DNA reads TGTGCCAGCAGCTATTACAGATACACCGGGGAGCTGTTTTTT. It yields the protein CASSYYRYTGELFF.

This clonotype was counted once. The CDR3 sequence: CASSRLPLGADTQYF. Here the CDR3 DNA reads TGTGCCAGCAGCCGGCTACCGTTAGGGGCAGATACGCAGTATTTT. The J gene is TRBJ2-3, the V gene TRBV3-1; TRBD1 might be the D (5 bases). Germline assignment: CDR1 LGHDT and CDR2 YNNKEL (reference sequence). The V gene lost 4 bases and the J gene lost 4 bases, with 15 bases spanning the gap. The CDR3 loop spans 15 amino acids.

The chain combines TRBV7-2 with TRBJ1-3; 7 bases map to TRBD1. The ends lost 3 bases at V and 0 bases at J; junction bases unmatched: 2. This CDR3 spans 15 amino acids. The germline V gene encodes CDR1 SGHTA and CDR2 FQGNSA. CDR3 residues: CASSFDRVSGNTIYF. In nucleotides, the CDR3 is TGTGCCAGCAGCTTTGACAGGGTCTCTGGAAACACCATATATTTT.

The V and J genes are TRBV3-1 and TRBJ2-3; 9 bases agree with TRBD2. This CDR3 is built from 16 residues. Germline trimming cut 1 base from V and 7 bases from J; bases unmatched to any gene: 9. CDR1 LGHDT and CDR2 YNNKEL come from the germline V gene (reference sequence). The CDR3 protein is CASSQGVSGGVNTQYF. The CDR3, as DNA: TGTGCCAGCAGCCAAGGGGTTAGCGGGGGAGTTAATACGCAGTATTTT.

J is TRBJ1-6 and V is TRBV10-3; D ambiguous. Germline values: CDR1 ENHRY, CDR2 SYGVKD. The CDR3 has 12 residues. Deletions cut 11 bases from V and 9 bases from J, with 14 bases between. The CDR3 nucleotides read TGTGCCGCTGGAACGATGAGTTCACCCCTCCACTTT. Amino acid sequence: CAAGTMSSPLHF.

V usage is TRBV28 and J usage is TRBJ1-5; D not resolved. V was shortened by 3 bases and J by 5 bases, with 17 bases between the two germline ends. Per germline, CDR1 MDHEN and CDR2 SYDVKM. CDR3 length equals 16 residues. The CDR3, as DNA: TGTGCCAGCAGTTTCCCCCCCTGGGCAGATTATCAGCCCCAGCATTTT. Protein product: CASSFPPWADYQPQHF. The variable domain in full, completed from reference TRBV28 and TRBJ1-5, reads DVKVTQSSRYLVKRTGEKVFLECVQDMDHENMFWYRQDPGLGLRLIYFSYDVKMKEKGDIPEGYSVSREKKERFSLILESASTNQTSMYLCASSFPPWADYQPQHFGDGTRLSIL.

CDR3 residues: CASSQGAGTYYGYTF. CDR3 nucleotide sequence: TGTGCCAGCAGCCAAGGGGCAGGGACCTACTATGGCTACACCTTC. This chain connects TRBV3-1 to TRBJ1-2; D is possibly TRBD1 (5 bases). V was shortened by 1 base and J by 3 bases, with 12 bases between the two germline ends. The CDR3 is 15 residues long. CDR1 is LGHDT, CDR2 YNNKEL, per germline (reference sequence).

In this sample, this clonotype turned up once. The chain has TRBV18 and TRBJ2-7; TRBD1 matches 7 bases. The CDR3 contains 16 residues. Unmatched junction bases numbered 7, after V lost 2 bases and J lost 0 bases. Germline CDR1 KGHSH, CDR2 LQKENI. The CDR3 reads CASSPSIGTDSYEQYF. Here the CDR3 DNA reads TGTGCCAGCTCACCAAGTATCGGGACAGACTCCTACGAGCAGTACTTC.